These 22 T cell receptor beta chains were sequenced from one sample in a study of T cell repertoires in cytomegalovirus infection. These receptors have no identified antigens. TCRdb reprocessed the reads via MiXCR and lists one record per CDR3 protein. The sample has about 830,000 distinct CDR3 sequences; approximately 29% are singletons. Specimen: cultured CD8+ T cells from PBMCs, collected from culture after CMV antigen stimulation. All receptors come from a human donor in good health (CMV status not recorded). Some clones in this sample may be carry-over from other donors' samples.

The rearrangement uses TRBV9 and TRBJ2-5, with D possibly TRBD2 on 6 matching bases. V shed 0 bases and J shed 4 bases, with 13 bases lying between them. Germline assignment: CDR1 SGDLS and CDR2 YYNGEE. The CDR3 consists of 15 residues. In DNA, the CDR3 is TGTGCCAGCAGCGTAGCGGGACTGGGCCCAGAGACCCAGTACTTC. As protein: CASSVAGLGPETQYF.

The V call is TRBV2, the J call TRBJ1-6; D remains unclear. Germline loops: CDR1 SNHLY, CDR2 FYNNEI. The length of the CDR3 is 12 residues. The V and J ends lost 6 bases and 8 bases respectively, with 8 bases between them. This CDR3 reads CASSEHDSPLHF. DNA for the CDR3: TGTGCCAGCAGCGAACATGATTCACCCCTCCACTTT.

The CDR3 is CAISESGRGNYNEQFF. The DNA for the CDR3 is TGTGCCATCAGTGAGTCGGGCAGGGGGAACTACAATGAGCAGTTCTTC. This chain connects TRBV10-3 to TRBJ2-1, with 7 bases identical to TRBD1. This CDR3 has 16 residues. Germline V gene sequence: CDR1 ENHRY, CDR2 SYGVKD. The trim removed 0 bases at V and 3 bases at J, leaving 5 bases unmatched.

This clonotype was recorded once. The chain recombines TRBV7-9 with TRBJ2-1, with D possibly matching TRBD1 (6 bases). Germline CDR1 reads SEHNR; CDR2 reads FQNEAQ (reference sequence). This CDR3 contains 12 residues. Trimming took off 7 bases at V and 9 bases at J, with 13 bases between the two ends. As DNA, the CDR3 is TGTGCCAGCAACTTTCCGGACAGTGAGCAGTTCTTC. Residues: CASNFPDSEQFF.

The V and J genes are TRBV4-1 and TRBJ2-7; no reliable D call. This CDR3 has 14 amino acids. Per germline, CDR1 MGHRA and CDR2 YSYEKL. Trimming removed 0 bases at V and 4 bases at J, with 10 bases between. The CDR3 protein is CASSQDMVWYEQYF. The DNA for the CDR3 is TGCGCCAGCAGCCAAGATATGGTATGGTACGAGCAGTACTTC.

V usage is TRBV4-3 and J usage is TRBJ1-4; D gene uncertain. The CDR3 runs 14 residues. CDR1 and CDR2 (germline): LGHNA, YSLEER. Trimming cost V 1 base and J 4 bases, with 7 bases left between them. CDR3 sequence (DNA): TGCGCCAGCAGCCAAGTCAGATATAATGAAAAACTGTTTTTT. It encodes CASSQVRYNEKLFF.

This clonotype appeared a few times. The V call is TRBV27, the J call TRBJ1-4; D gene unclear. The CDR3 consists of 15 residues. The V gene's germline CDR1 is MNHEY and CDR2 SMNVEV (reference sequence). V lost 6 bases, J lost 1 base, and 12 bases lay in between. Written as DNA, the CDR3 is TGTGCCAGCAGACCCGTGGGGAGAACTAATGAAAAACTGTTTTTT. It encodes CASRPVGRTNEKLFF.

The chain links TRBV6-2 or TRBV6-3 to TRBJ2-5; 10 bases fit TRBD2. The V segment lost 6 bases and the J segment 3 bases; nucleotides outside the gene matches: 7. This CDR3 contains 15 residues. Germline assignment: CDR1 MNHEY and CDR2 SVGEGT. DNA of the CDR3: TGTGCCAGCAGCATTCTCGGGACTAGCGAAGAGACCCAGTACTTC. Translated: CASSILGTSEETQYF.

This clonotype showed up just a few times. One end of the junction fails to match germline, which may point to a read error. The gene calls are TRBV7-6 and TRBJ2-1; either TRBD1 or TRBD2 may fit D (5 bases each). This CDR3 spans 16 amino acids. Per the germline V gene, CDR1 is SGHVS and CDR2 is FNYEAQ. The CDR3 region is CASSPLLRGPYNEQFF. Here the CDR3 DNA reads TGTGCTAGCAGCCCCCTTTTGAGGGGCCCCTACAATGAGCAGTTCTTC.

This clonotype was detected ten times or more. The chain recombines TRBV7-2 with TRBJ2-7, with D uncertain. With 1 base removed from V and 0 bases from J, the gap between germline ends came to 13 bases. Germline V gives CDR1 SGHTA, CDR2 FQGNSA. The CDR3 extends over 16 amino acids. Here the CDR3 DNA reads TGTGCCAGCAGCTTAGTTCCCAGCTTGAGCTCCTACGAGCAGTACTTC. It encodes CASSLVPSLSSYEQYF.

The chain employs TRBV2 and TRBJ1-6; 7 bases agree with TRBD1. Germline CDR1 is SNHLY and CDR2 is FYNNEI. There are 13 residues in the CDR3. The junction had 5 bases not matched to a gene; V was cut back by 8 bases and J by 7 bases. CDR3 nucleotide sequence: TGTGCCAGCCCTACAGGGGCAAATTCACCCCTCCACTTT. The encoded protein is CASPTGANSPLHF.

This chain uses TRBV24-1 with TRBJ2-5, with TRBD2 matching over 7 bases. J lost 1 base, V lost 4 bases, and 2 bases had no gene match. In germline, CDR1 is KGHDR, CDR2 SFDVKD. The CDR3 loop spans 14 amino acids. CDR3 sequence (DNA): TGTGCCACCAGTGACCCTAGCGGCCAAGAGACCCAGTACTTC. Translated, it gives CATSDPSGQETQYF.

This clonotype was found a few times. V is TRBV7-6 and J is TRBJ1-6; tentative D call: TRBD1 (5 bases). Looked up from germline, CDR1 is SGHVS and CDR2 is FNYEAQ. The CDR3 consists of 17 residues. V shed 6 bases and J shed 7 bases, with 22 bases lying between them. In DNA, the CDR3 is TGTGCCAGCAGTCCCCCCGGGACGAAGATTTGGAATTCACCCCTCCACTTT. This codes for CASSPPGTKIWNSPLHF.

This clonotype was observed a few times. The chain combines TRBV7-3 with TRBJ1-1; D is possibly TRBD1 (6 bases). The V gene lost 6 bases and the J gene lost 5 bases, with 13 bases spanning the gap. Germline loops: CDR1 SGHTA, CDR2 FQGTGA. This CDR3 is built from 13 residues. The CDR3 nucleotides are TGTGCCAGCAGGAACAGGGATGGGACTGAAGCTTTCTTT. It yields the protein CASRNRDGTEAFF.

The chain employs TRBV20-1 and TRBJ2-5, with D perhaps matching TRBD2 (5 bases). This CDR3 contains 14 residues. V lost 1 base and J 5 bases, leaving 14 bases between the germline ends. In germline, CDR1 is DFQATT, CDR2 SNEGSKA (reference sequence). Here the CDR3 DNA reads TGCAGTGCTAGAGGGGGAGTGTCGCTTGAGACCCAGTACTTC. Residues: CSARGGVSLETQYF.

The rearrangement links TRBV5-6 to TRBJ1-6; no clear D gene. This CDR3 region has 11 residues. Trimming took 4 bases from V and 7 from J, leaving 3 bases between them. Germline lookup yields CDR1 SGHDT and CDR2 YYEEEE. CDR3 loop: CASSKNSPLHF. The CDR3 nucleotides are TGTGCCAGCAGCAAGAATTCACCCCTCCACTTT.

This clonotype was counted a few times. The chain uses TRBV20-1 and TRBJ2-3, with D tentatively TRBD1 (6 bases). The CDR3 is 15 residues long. V was trimmed by 0 bases and J by 2 bases, leaving 12 bases between them. Germline V gene sequence: CDR1 DFQATT, CDR2 SNEGSKA (reference sequence). The CDR3: CSARDSGQHTDTQYF. CDR3 in DNA: TGCAGTGCTAGAGACTCGGGACAACACACAGATACGCAGTATTTT.

The genes are TRBV10-2 and TRBJ1-1; weak D call: TRBD1 (5 bases). Germline CDR1 WSHSY, CDR2 SAAADI. This CDR3 contains 12 residues. The V end lost 7 bases, the J end lost 4 bases, and 10 bases lay between the germline ends. The CDR3 DNA reads as TGCGCCAGCATTAGGAGGGGCACTGAAGCTTTCTTT. Translation: CASIRRGTEAFF.

V and J are TRBV6-2 or TRBV6-3 and TRBJ2-1; no clear D gene. The CDR3 consists of 14 residues. Germline V gene data show CDR1 as MNHEY and CDR2 as SVGEGT. The ends were cut back, 6 bases at V and 2 bases at J, with 11 bases in the middle. For the CDR3, the DNA is TGTGCCAGCAGCGGACGCCGAGCCTACAATGAGCAGTTCTTC. It is translated as CASSGRRAYNEQFF.

The chain carries TRBV6-6 and TRBJ1-2; 7 bases align to TRBD1. Germline-derived CDR1 and CDR2 are MNHNY and SVGAGI (reference sequence). The CDR3 is 18 residues long. Losses at the gene ends were 4 bases for V and 4 bases for J; bases not matched to a gene: 18. The CDR3, as DNA: TGTGCCAGCAGTTTTTTACCGGGACAGCTCGATTCTAGCTATGGCTACACCTTC. Its translation: CASSFLPGQLDSSYGYTF.

J is TRBJ1-1 and V is TRBV5-1, with D maybe TRBD1 (5 bases). The CDR3 is 16 residues long. Germline CDR1 and CDR2: SGHRS and YFSETQ. With 2 bases removed from V and 8 bases from J, the gap between germline ends came to 22 bases. The CDR3 is CASSLTSGAGGLEAFF. CDR3 DNA: TGCGCCAGCAGCTTAACTTCCGGGGCTGGCGGCTTGGAAGCTTTCTTT.

This chain uses TRBV29-1 with TRBJ1-5; no clear D. CDR1 is SQVTM and CDR2 is ANQGSEA in the germline V gene. V shed 3 bases and J shed 0 bases, with 9 bases lying between them. The length of the CDR3 is 14 residues. The CDR3 nucleotides are TGCAGCGTTGACTTCGGGGTTAGCAATCAGCCCCAGCATTTT. The encoded protein is CSVDFGVSNQPQHF.